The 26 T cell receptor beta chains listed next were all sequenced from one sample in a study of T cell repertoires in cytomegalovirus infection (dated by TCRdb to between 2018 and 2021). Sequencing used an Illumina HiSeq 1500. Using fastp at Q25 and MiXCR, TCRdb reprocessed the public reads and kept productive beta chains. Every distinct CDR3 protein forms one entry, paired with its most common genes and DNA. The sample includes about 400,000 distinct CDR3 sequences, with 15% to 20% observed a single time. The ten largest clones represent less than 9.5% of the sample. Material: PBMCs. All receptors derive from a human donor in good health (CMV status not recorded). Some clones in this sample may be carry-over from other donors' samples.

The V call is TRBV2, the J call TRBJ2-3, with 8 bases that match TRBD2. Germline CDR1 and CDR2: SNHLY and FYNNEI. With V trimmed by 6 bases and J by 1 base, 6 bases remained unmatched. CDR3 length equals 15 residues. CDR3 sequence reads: CASRTTSDRTDTQYF. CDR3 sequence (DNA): TGTGCCAGCAGGACGACTAGCGACCGCACAGATACGCAGTATTTT.

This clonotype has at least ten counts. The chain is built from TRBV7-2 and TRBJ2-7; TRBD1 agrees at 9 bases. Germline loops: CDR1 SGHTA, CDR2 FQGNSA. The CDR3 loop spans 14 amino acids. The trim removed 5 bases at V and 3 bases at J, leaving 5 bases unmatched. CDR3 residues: CASSPGDRVYEQYF. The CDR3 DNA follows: TGTGCCAGCAGCCCAGGGGACAGGGTCTACGAGCAGTACTTC.

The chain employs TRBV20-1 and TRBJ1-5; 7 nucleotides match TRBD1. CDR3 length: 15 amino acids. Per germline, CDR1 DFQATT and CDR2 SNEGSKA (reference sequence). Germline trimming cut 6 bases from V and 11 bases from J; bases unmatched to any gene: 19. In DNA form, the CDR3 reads TGCAGTGCAAAGATTCGGGACAGCAATACTCTAGCCCAGCATTTT. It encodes CSAKIRDSNTLAQHF.

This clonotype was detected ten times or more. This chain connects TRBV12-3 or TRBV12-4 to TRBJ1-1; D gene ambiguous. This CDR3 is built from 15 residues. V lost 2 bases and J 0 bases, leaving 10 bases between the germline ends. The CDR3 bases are TGTGCCAGCAGTTTAACAGTACTATTGAACACTGAAGCTTTCTTT. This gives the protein CASSLTVLLNTEAFF.

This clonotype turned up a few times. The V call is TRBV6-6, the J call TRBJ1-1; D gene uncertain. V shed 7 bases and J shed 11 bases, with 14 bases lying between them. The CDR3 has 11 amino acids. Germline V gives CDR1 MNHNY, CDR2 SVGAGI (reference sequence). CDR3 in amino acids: CASKREGEAFF. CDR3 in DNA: TGTGCCAGCAAGCGGGAAGGTGAGGCTTTCTTT.

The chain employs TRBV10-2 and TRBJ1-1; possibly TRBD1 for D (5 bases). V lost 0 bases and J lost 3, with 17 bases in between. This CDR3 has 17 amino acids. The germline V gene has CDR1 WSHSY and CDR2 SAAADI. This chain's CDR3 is CASSESKLGVRDTEAFF. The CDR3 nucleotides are TGCGCCAGCAGTGAGTCGAAACTGGGGGTTAGGGACACTGAAGCTTTCTTT.

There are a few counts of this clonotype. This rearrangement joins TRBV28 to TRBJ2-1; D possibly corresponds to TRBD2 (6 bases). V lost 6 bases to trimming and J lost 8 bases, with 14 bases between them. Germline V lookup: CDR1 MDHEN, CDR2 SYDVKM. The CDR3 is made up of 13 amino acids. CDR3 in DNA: TGTGCCAGCAGCCGCCGACTAGACTATGAGCAGTTCTTC. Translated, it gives CASSRRLDYEQFF.

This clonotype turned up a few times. For the CDR3, the DNA is TGTGCCAGCAGCTTAGTGGGGACTAGCACCAGATTCTCCTACGAGCAGTACTTC. This encodes CASSLVGTSTRFSYEQYF. The chain joins TRBV7-2 to TRBJ2-7, with TRBD2 matching 9 bases. Per the germline V gene, CDR1 is SGHTA and CDR2 is FQGNSA. The CDR3 loop spans 18 amino acids. V was pared by 1 base and J by 0 bases, with 10 bases of the junction left unmatched.

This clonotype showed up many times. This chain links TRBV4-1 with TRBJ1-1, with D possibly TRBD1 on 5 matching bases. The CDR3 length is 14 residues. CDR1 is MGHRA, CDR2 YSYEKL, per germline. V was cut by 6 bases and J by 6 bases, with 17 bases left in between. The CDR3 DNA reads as TGCGCCAGCAGTCCCCGGGGGGGATTTTCTGAAGCTTTCTTT. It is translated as CASSPRGGFSEAFF.

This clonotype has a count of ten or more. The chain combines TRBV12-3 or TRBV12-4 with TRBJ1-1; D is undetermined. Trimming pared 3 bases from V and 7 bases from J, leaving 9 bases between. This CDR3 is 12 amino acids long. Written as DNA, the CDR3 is TGTGCCAGCAGTTTGCACCCCGATGAAGCTTTCTTT. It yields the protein CASSLHPDEAFF.

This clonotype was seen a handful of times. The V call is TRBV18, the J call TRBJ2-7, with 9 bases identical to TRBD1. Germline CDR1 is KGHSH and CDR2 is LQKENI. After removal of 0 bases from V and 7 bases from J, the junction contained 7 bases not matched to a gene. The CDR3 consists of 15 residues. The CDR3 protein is CASSPPGTGLMEQYF. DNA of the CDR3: TGTGCCAGCTCACCACCTGGGACAGGGCTTATGGAGCAGTACTTC.

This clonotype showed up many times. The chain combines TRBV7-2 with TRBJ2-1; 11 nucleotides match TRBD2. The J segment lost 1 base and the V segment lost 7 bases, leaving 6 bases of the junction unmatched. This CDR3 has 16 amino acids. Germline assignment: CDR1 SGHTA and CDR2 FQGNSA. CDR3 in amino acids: CASTLSGRGSYNEQFF. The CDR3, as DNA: TGTGCCAGCACCCTTAGCGGGAGGGGGTCCTACAATGAGCAGTTCTTC.

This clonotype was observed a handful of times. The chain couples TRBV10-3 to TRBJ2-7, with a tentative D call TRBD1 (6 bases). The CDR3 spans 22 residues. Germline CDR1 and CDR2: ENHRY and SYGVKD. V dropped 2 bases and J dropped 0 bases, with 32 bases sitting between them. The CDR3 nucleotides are TGTGCCATCAGTGAGCGCGTCAGGGACGGTACGAAGAAAGGACAGAGCTCCTACGAGCAGTACTTC. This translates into CAISERVRDGTKKGQSSYEQYF.

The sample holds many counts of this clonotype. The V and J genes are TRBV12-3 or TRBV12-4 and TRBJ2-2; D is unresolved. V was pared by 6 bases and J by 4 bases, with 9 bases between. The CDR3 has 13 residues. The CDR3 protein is CASRVRVTGELFF. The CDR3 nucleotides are TGTGCCAGCAGGGTTAGAGTCACCGGGGAGCTGTTTTTT.

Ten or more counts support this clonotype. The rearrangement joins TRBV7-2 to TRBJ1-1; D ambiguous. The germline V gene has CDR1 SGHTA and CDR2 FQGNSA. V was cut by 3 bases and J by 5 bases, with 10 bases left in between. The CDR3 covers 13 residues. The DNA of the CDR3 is TGTGCCAGCAGCTTGAGTTGGGGAACTGAAGCTTTCTTT. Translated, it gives CASSLSWGTEAFF.

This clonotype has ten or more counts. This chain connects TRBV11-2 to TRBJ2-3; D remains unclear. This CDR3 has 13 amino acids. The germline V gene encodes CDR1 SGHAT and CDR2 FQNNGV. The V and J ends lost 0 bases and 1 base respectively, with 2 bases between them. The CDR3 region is CASSLDRTDTQYF. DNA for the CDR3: TGTGCCAGCAGCTTAGATCGCACAGATACGCAGTATTTT.

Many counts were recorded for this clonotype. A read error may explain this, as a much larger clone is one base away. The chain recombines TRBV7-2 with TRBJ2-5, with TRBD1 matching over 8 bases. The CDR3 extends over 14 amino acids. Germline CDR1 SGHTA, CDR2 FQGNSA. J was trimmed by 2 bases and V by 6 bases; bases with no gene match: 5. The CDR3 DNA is TGTGCCAGCAGACCGGACAGGGCTCAAGAGACCCAGTACTTC. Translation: CASRPDRAQETQYF.

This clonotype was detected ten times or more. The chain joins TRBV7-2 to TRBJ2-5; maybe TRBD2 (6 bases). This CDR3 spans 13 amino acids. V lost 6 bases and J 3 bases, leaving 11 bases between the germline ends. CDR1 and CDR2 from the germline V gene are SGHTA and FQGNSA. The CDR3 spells CASSSTRKETQYF. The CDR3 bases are TGTGCCAGCAGTTCGACTAGAAAAGAGACCCAGTACTTC.

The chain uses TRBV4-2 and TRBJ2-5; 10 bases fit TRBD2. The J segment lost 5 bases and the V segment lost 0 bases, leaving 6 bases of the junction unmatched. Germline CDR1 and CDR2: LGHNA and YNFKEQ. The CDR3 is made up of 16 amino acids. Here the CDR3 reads CASSQDLAGVTETQYF. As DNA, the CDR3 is TGTGCCAGCAGCCAAGATCTAGCGGGGGTGACGGAGACCCAGTACTTC.

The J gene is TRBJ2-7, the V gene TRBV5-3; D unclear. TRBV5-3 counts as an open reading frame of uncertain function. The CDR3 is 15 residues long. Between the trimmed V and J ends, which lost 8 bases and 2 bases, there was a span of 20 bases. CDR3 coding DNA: TGTGCCAGCGGACCCTCATGGACCGAACCCTACGAGCAGTACTTC. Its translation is CASGPSWTEPYEQYF.

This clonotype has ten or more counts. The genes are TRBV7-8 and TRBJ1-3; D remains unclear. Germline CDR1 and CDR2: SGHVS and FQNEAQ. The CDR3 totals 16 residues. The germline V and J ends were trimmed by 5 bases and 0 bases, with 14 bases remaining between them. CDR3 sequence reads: CASSIRGLGSGNTIYF. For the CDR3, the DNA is TGTGCCAGCAGCATCCGTGGATTGGGCTCTGGAAACACCATATATTTT.

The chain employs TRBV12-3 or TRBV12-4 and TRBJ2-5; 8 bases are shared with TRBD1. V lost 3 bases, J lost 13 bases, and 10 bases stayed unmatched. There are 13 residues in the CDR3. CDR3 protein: CASSLGQVAPPYF. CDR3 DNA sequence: TGTGCCAGCAGTTTGGGACAGGTAGCTCCACCGTACTTC.

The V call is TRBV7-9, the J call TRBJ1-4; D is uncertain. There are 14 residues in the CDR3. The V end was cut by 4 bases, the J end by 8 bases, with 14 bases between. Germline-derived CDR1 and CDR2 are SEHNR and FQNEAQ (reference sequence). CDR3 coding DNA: TGTGCCAGCAGCTCCCCCGGCAGAGGCGAAAAACTGTTTTTT. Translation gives CASSSPGRGEKLFF.

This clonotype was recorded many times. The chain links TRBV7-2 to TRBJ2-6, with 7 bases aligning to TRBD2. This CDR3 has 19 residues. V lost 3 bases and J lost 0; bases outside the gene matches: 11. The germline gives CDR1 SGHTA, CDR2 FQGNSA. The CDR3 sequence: CASSLKYGGSGSGANVLTF. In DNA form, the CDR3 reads TGTGCCAGCAGCTTGAAGTACGGGGGGTCCGGCTCTGGGGCCAACGTCCTGACTTTC.

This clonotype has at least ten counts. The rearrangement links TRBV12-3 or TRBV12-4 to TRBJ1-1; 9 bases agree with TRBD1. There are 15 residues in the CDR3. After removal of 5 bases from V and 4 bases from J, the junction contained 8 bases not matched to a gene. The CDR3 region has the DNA TGTGCCAGCAGTCCCTACAGGGGGCGAGGCACTGAAGCTTTCTTT. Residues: CASSPYRGRGTEAFF.

CDR3 sequence reads: CASSIGLTRAYEQYF. CDR3 bases: TGTGCCAGTAGTATAGGCCTAACTAGGGCCTACGAGCAGTACTTC. The chain couples TRBV19 to TRBJ2-7, with a tentative D call TRBD2 (5 bases). Germline loops: CDR1 LNHDA, CDR2 SQIVND (reference sequence). The V gene lost 1 base and the J gene lost 2 bases, with 12 bases spanning the gap. The CDR3 covers 15 residues.